This TCR beta chain was found in a study of blood T cell repertoires in COVID-19 (TCRdb year 2020). Turning to the overall study: Collaborator samples came from the United States, Italy and Spain and covered acute and convalescent phases of COVID-19. The prospective study material was composed of cDNA or gDNA derived from T cells, B-cell-depleted T cells, or PBMCs. The dataset comprised deeply sampled blood TCRbeta repertoires from subjects exposed to, actively infected with, or recovered from COVID-19. The repertoires were released in a freely available public database meant as a resource for research on the immune response to SARS-CoV-2. The samples were drawn from two sources: the first 160 participants of the ongoing ImmuneRACE study, and about 1,300 subjects contributed by 6 global collaborators. Nearly every sample came with metadata listing a de-identified subject ID, COVID-19 status, age in years and sex. Where available, HLA class I and class II types were taken from metadata supplied by the sample provider and were not determined by assay-based typing. Points the paper makes about the study in general: The quantity of clinical and demographic metadata differed by source and by participant and was supplied without curation.

TCRbeta CDR3 regions were amplified from genomic DNA by means of the immunoSEQ Assay, a bias-controlled multiplex PCR. Under the source paper's analysis protocol: Nucleated cell counts per sample were estimated from amplification of reference gene primers within the assay. To quantify the absolute abundance of each unique TCRbeta CDR3 rearrangement, sequence reads were collapsed and filtered. Productive Simpson clonality was computed per sample as the square root of Simpson's diversity index over productive rearrangements. The source is immuneACCESS, and TCRdb retained only in-frame sequences with V and J called. Part of the clones is not carried over; for the studies checked, unresolved V genes explain less than half of this, and the remainder is unexplained. That table furnishes V, J and clone size, whereas the DNA furnished D and trimming. Here the sample has a few hundred thousand clones; 75% to 90% occur a single time. The top ten constitute roughly 4% of the sample.

This clone showed up just once. The clone's antigen remains unknown. There are no base qualities to consult, and no much larger clone falls within one base. Between the V and J ends, shortened by 0 bases and 2 bases respectively, the junction contains 8 bases. The CDR3, from cysteine to phenylalanine, totals 13 residues. Only the CDR3 part of the read is kept: 39 bases, read in frame from the first base. For CDR1 and CDR2, the germline V gene lists SQVTM and ANQGSEA. Participants in the prospective study were enrolled through a virtual design, were aged about 18 to 100 years, and lived in 20 to 30 United States geographic areas. In the prospective study, cohorts were assigned on the basis of participant-reported clinical history obtained from a screening survey and a study questionnaire. Exposed participants had been in contact, within 2 weeks of entering the study, with a person who had a PCR-confirmed or clinician-diagnosed case of COVID-19. Mobile phlebotomists in the prospective study collected whole blood, serum and a nasopharyngeal or oropharyngeal swab from every participant. Prospective study participants could optionally give additional blood draws and questionnaires over a roughly two-month period. Blood samples from the prospective study were shipped frozen or at room temperature prior to DNA extraction.

This chain joins TRBV29-1 to TRBJ2-7, with TRBD1 perhaps the D gene, on 5 matching bases. This TCR came from a woman in her twenties or thirties who had been exposed to COVID-19. The sample was PBMCs or T cells enriched from blood (not recorded which). The CDR3 region: CSVEDRTTYEQYF. The DNA sequence is as follows: TGCAGCGTTGAAGATCGGACAACCTACGAGCAGTACTTC.